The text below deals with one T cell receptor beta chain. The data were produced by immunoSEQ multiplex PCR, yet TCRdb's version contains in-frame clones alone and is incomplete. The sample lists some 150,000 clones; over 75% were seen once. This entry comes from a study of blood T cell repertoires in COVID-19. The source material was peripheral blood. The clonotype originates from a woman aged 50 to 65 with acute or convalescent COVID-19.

CDR3 nucleotide sequence: TGTGCCAGCAGCTCGGGACTAGCGATCGGGGAGCTGTTTTTT. Translated: CASSSGLAIGELFF. The chain links TRBV7-9 to TRBJ2-2, with 10 positions matching TRBD2. The CDR3 consists of 14 residues. The germline V gene has CDR1 SEHNR and CDR2 FQNEAQ (reference sequence). V lost 4 bases to trimming and J lost 7 bases; unmatched junction nucleotides: 3.